This entry describes one T cell receptor (beta chain). Its specificity is unknown. These data come from a study of cytomegalovirus exposure and HLA in healthy donors. Study-level findings and limits: Many donors shared some public TCRs, even though most TCR sequences were rare. Later analysis indicated greater clonal expansion among HLA-associated TCR beta chains than among equally common other chains.

PCR was performed using 60 Vbeta and 13 Jbeta primers. The table came from immunoSEQ multiplex PCR; TCRdb's copy has only in-frame clones and leaves some out. The table lists about 18,000 clones, around 80% of them singletons. The TCR sequence derives from a human donor in good health. The sample consisted of PBMCs.

The CDR3 loop reads CASRPGVQRETQYF. Written as DNA, the CDR3 is TGTGCCAGCAGGCCGGGTGTCCAGAGAGAGACCCAGTACTTC. J is TRBJ2-5 and V is TRBV28; D ambiguous. V shed 6 bases and J shed 4 bases, with 15 bases lying between them. Germline V CDR1 and CDR2: MDHEN, SYDVKM. The CDR3 loop spans 14 amino acids.